This T cell receptor (beta chain) came from a study of radiation and T cells in renal cell carcinoma. Whole-study results and caveats: Top tumor clonotypes rose in blood 2 weeks post-radiation, then contracted. Baseline intratumoral clonotype presence is unknown without pretreatment biopsies.

Regarding this clone: Its antigen is undetermined.

Germline assignment: CDR1 SGHAT and CDR2 FQNNGV. V lost 5 bases and J lost 7, with 20 bases in between. This CDR3 spans 16 amino acids. Sequencing used immunoSEQ multiplex PCR; TCRdb keeps in-frame clones, though not all of them. Counted here are fewer than 80,000 clones, over 65% occurring once; the ten biggest clones make up 2% to 3%. Described time point: blood 4 weeks post-SBRT, at nephrectomy. Sample treatment: 15 Gy SBRT to primary tumor, nephrectomy 4 weeks later. The TCR was taken from a woman between 55 and 75 years old with renal cell carcinoma. The chain combines TRBV11-2 with TRBJ1-4; no clear D gene. The sequences come from blood, collected from a patient whose treatment included radiotherapy and nephrectomy. CDR3 protein: CASSPQAGMVGEKLFF. CDR3 DNA sequence: TGTGCCAGCAGCCCCCAGGCGGGCATGGTTGGTGAAAAACTGTTTTTT.